The clone carrying this T cell receptor (beta chain) appeared many times. Antigen unknown. With 10-nucleotide random UMIs, 5'RACE was used to make the cDNA. One entry per CDR3 protein, called by TCRdb with MiXCR from the 5' RACE reads. This repertoire shows around 64,000 distinct CDR3 sequences, approximately 12% found once; its top ten account for about 10%. This entry is derived from a study of neurological immune-mediated disorders. Study-wide points: CDR3 amino acid sequences found in expanded clones were never shared across subjects, suggesting private repertoires in all groups. HTLV-1-associated myelopathy showed the most TCR clonal expansion; multiple sclerosis the least, below healthy controls.

Unsorted libraries were prepared from 2 million PBMCs that had been stored at -80 C. Sequences were obtained from PBMCs. This sequence was found in a woman aged 55-70 years with HTLV-1-associated myelopathy (HAM/TSP).

Here the CDR3 DNA reads TGTGCCAGCAGCTTAGCTGGAGCGGGCCCAGGGGAGCAGTACTTC. This codes for CASSLAGAGPGEQYF. This chain connects TRBV7-9 to TRBJ2-7; D is possibly TRBD2 (6 bases). The CDR3 has 15 residues. V dropped 0 bases and J dropped 7 bases, with 16 bases sitting between them. Germline V gene lookup returns CDR1 SEHNR and CDR2 FQNEAQ (reference sequence).